The 28 T cell receptor beta chains presented below share a single source sample, sequenced in a study of glioma-infiltrating T cells. Using RNA template, CDR3s of TCR alpha and beta were amplified with iRepertoire arm-PCR. A single record per CDR3 protein comes from TCRdb applying MiXCR to the multiplex PCR reads. Of around 170,000 distinct CDR3 sequences in the sample, around 40% were seen once. Sequencing was performed on glioma tissue, nonneoplastic brain tissue, or PBMCs (not recorded which). These receptor sequences come from a human donor with low-grade glioma or glioblastoma, undergoing nonglioma brain surgery, or in good health (not recorded which).

The rearrangement links TRBV11-2 to TRBJ1-4; maybe TRBD1 (5 bases). Germline V lookup: CDR1 SGHAT, CDR2 FQNNGV. CDR3 length: 14 amino acids. Trimming left V 2 bases short and J 6 bases short, with 10 bases between. The CDR3 sequence is CASSLRGVDEKLFF. Written as DNA, the CDR3 is TGTGCCAGCAGCTTACGAGGGGTGGATGAAAAACTGTTTTTT.

The chain employs TRBV2 and TRBJ1-1; D not certain. The germline gives CDR1 SNHLY, CDR2 FYNNEI. There are 14 residues in the CDR3. V was trimmed by 5 bases and J by 7 bases, leaving 17 bases between them. CDR3 loop: CASSFTARVGEAFF. The CDR3, as DNA: TGTGCCAGCAGTTTTACAGCGAGAGTGGGTGAAGCTTTCTTT.

This clonotype was detected only a few times. The genes are TRBV18 and TRBJ1-4; tentative D call: TRBD1 (5 bases). Germline CDR1 and CDR2: KGHSH and LQKENI. The CDR3 is made up of 14 amino acids. Between the trimmed V and J ends, which lost 5 bases and 8 bases, there was a span of 15 bases. The CDR3 is CASSSSGGKEKLFF. CDR3 in DNA: TGTGCCAGCTCATCCAGTGGGGGGAAAGAAAAACTGTTTTTT.

As concerns this clonotype: This may come from a read error, since a much larger clone is one base off. The chain joins TRBV20-1 to TRBJ1-1; D gene ambiguous. The CDR3 runs 16 residues. CDR1 DFQATT and CDR2 SNEGSKA come from the germline V gene (reference sequence). CDR3 sequence reads: CSVRKGSYRMNTEAFF. CDR3 coding DNA: TGCAGTGTTAGAAAAGGGTCTTACCGGATGAACACTGAAGCTTTCTTT.

Of note for this clonotype: A much larger clone differs from this one at a single base, so this may be a read error. The chain combines TRBV6-1 with TRBJ2-5; D tentatively reads TRBD1 or TRBD2 (5 bases each). The germline CDR1 and CDR2 sequences are MNHNS and SASEGT. The CDR3 has 14 residues. V lost 9 bases and J lost 1, with 15 bases in between. The CDR3 DNA follows: TGTGCCAGACGGGGCATGGCACCCCAAGAGACCCAGTACTTC. It encodes CARRGMAPQETQYF.

The V gene is TRBV5-1, the J gene TRBJ2-7; D uncertain. The V end lost 5 bases, the J end lost 5 bases, and 17 bases lay between the germline ends. CDR1 is SGHRS and CDR2 is YFSETQ in the germline V gene. This CDR3 is built from 14 residues. Here the CDR3 reads CASSPRTYPDEQYF. In DNA, the CDR3 is TGCGCCAGCAGTCCGAGGACCTACCCCGACGAGCAGTACTTC. Looking up the rest from reference TRBV5-1 and TRBJ2-7 gives the full variable domain: KAGVTQTPRYLIKTRGQQVTLSCSPISGHRSVSWYQQTPGQGLQFLFEYFSETQRNKGNFPGRFSGRQFSNSRSEMNVSTLELGDSALYLCASSPRTYPDEQYFGPGTRLTVT.

This clonotype has at least ten counts. This rearrangement joins TRBV10-3 to TRBJ2-3; 8 bases are shared with TRBD2. The CDR3 has 15 residues. Germline assignment: CDR1 ENHRY and CDR2 SYGVKD. The V and J ends lost 4 bases and 0 bases, in that order; junction bases with no gene match: 3. The CDR3 region is CAISATSGSTDTQYF. The CDR3 DNA is TGTGCCATCAGTGCCACTAGCGGTAGCACAGATACGCAGTATTTT.

A note on this clonotype: Germline and junction disagree at one end, which may indicate a read error. The chain employs TRBV6-1 and TRBJ1-5; weak D call: TRBD1 (5 bases). This CDR3 spans 16 amino acids. CDR1 is MNHNS, CDR2 SASEGT, per germline. The CDR3 is CASSLLSGHSNKPQHF. The CDR3 nucleotides are TGTGCCAGCAGTCTTTTGTCGGGGCATAGCAATAAGCCCCAGCATTTT.

Details on this clonotype: Relative to the germline gene, one junction end is altered; a read error may explain this. The chain carries TRBV3-1 and TRBJ2-7; D may be TRBD1 or TRBD2 (5 bases each). Germline V CDR1 and CDR2: LGHDT, YNNKEL (reference sequence). This CDR3 comprises 14 residues. CDR3 coding DNA: TGTGCCAGCAGACAAGATCTTTGGGGGTATGAGCAGTACTTC. Translation: CASRQDLWGYEQYF.

V and J are TRBV7-9 and TRBJ2-1; TRBD1 matches at 8 bases. Germline-derived CDR1 and CDR2 are SEHNR and FQNEAQ (reference sequence). The ends lost 5 bases at V and 12 bases at J; junction bases unmatched: 12. CDR3 length equals 14 residues. CDR3 bases: TGTGCCAGCAGCCGCGGGACAGGCTCGCCTTGGCAGTTCTTC. It encodes CASSRGTGSPWQFF.

With regard to this clonotype: Just one base apart from a much larger clone, this may be a read error. This rearrangement joins TRBV6-1 to TRBJ2-3, with 7 bases identical to TRBD2. CDR1 is MNHNS and CDR2 is SASEGT in the germline V gene. This CDR3 is 15 amino acids long. The CDR3 DNA sequence: TGTGCCACCAGTGAGCTAGCGGTGGGCACAGATACGCAGTATTTT. It codes for CATSELAVGTDTQYF.

The chain is built from TRBV4-2 and TRBJ1-3, with a tentative D call TRBD1 (6 bases). The germline V gene has CDR1 LGHNA and CDR2 YNFKEQ. This CDR3 contains 17 residues. Trimming took off 0 bases at V and 0 bases at J, with 12 bases between the two ends. CDR3 sequence (DNA): TGTGCCAGCAGCCAAGACAGCAGGACAGTCTCTGGAAACACCATATATTTT. Translation gives CASSQDSRTVSGNTIYF.

This clonotype was recorded at least ten times. V and J are TRBV27 and TRBJ1-1; a weak D match, TRBD1 (6 bases). The CDR3 loop spans 14 amino acids. V was clipped by 2 bases and J by 4 bases, with 11 bases between them. CDR1 and CDR2 (germline): MNHEY, SMNVEV (reference sequence). This CDR3 reads CASSLGQQSTEAFF. The CDR3, as DNA: TGTGCCAGCAGTTTAGGACAGCAAAGCACTGAAGCTTTCTTT.

In regard to this clonotype: A much larger clone differs by one base, so this may be a read error. The rearrangement joins TRBV20-1 to TRBJ2-7, with D perhaps TRBD1 or TRBD2 (6 bases each). Per germline, CDR1 DFQATT and CDR2 SNEGSKA (reference sequence). The ends were cut back, 3 bases at V and 2 bases at J, with 14 bases in the middle. CDR3 size: 14 residues. The CDR3 is CSASPTGGAYEQYF. DNA of the CDR3: TGCAGTGCTAGTCCCACCGGGGGCGCCTACGAGCAGTACTTC.

With respect to this clonotype: A read error is possible here, since a much larger clone lies one base away. This chain uses TRBV20-1 with TRBJ2-3, with 10 positions matching TRBD2. Germline loops: CDR1 DFQATT, CDR2 SNEGSKA (reference sequence). The CDR3 is 16 amino acids. Trimming removed 4 bases from V and 7 bases from J; junction bases left unmatched: 14. The CDR3: CSATEAGGPEANTQYF. DNA for the CDR3: TGCAGTGCTACCGAAGCGGGAGGGCCTGAGGCAAATACGCAGTATTTT.

In the case of this clonotype: A much bigger clone sits one base away, suggesting this may be a read error. The V and J genes are TRBV25-1 and TRBJ2-2; a weak D match, TRBD2 (5 bases). Trimming pared 7 bases from V and 5 bases from J, leaving 14 bases between. The CDR3 length is 14 residues. Germline CDR1 and CDR2: MGHDK and SYGVNS. CDR3 loop: CASNRRRLTGELFF. The CDR3 region has the DNA TGTGCCAGCAATCGCAGGAGGCTTACCGGGGAGCTGTTTTTT.

With respect to this clonotype: This may stem from a read error, because a much larger clone lies one nucleotide away. The chain uses TRBV3-1 and TRBJ1-6, with D maybe TRBD1 (5 bases). CDR3 length: 17 amino acids. Germline V gene lookup returns CDR1 LGHDT and CDR2 YNNKEL (reference sequence). Trimming stripped 4 bases from V and 8 bases from J, with 21 bases between. This CDR3 reads CASSPYTGSDNDSPLHF. The CDR3 bases are TGTGCCAGCAGCCCATATACAGGATCCGATAATGATTCACCCCTCCACTTT.

The table lists this clonotype with many counts. This sequence joins TRBV3-1 and TRBJ1-1; the D is unclear. CDR1 is LGHDT, CDR2 YNNKEL, per germline (reference sequence). This CDR3 is built from 13 residues. V was trimmed by 0 bases and J by 5 bases, leaving 7 bases between them. CDR3 bases: TGTGCCAGCAGCCAAGAAAGGAGGACTGAAGCTTTCTTT. Amino acid sequence: CASSQERRTEAFF.

Remarks on this clonotype: This may come from a read error, since a much larger clone is one base off. DNA for the CDR3: TGTGCCAGCAGCCAGGAGGCCCACCCATACACTGAAGCTTTCTTT. The encoded protein is CASSQEAHPYTEAFF. J is TRBJ1-1 and V is TRBV14; no definite D call. Germline CDR1 SGHDN, CDR2 FVKESK. Trimming shortened V by 3 bases and J by 3 bases, and 14 bases separated the two germline ends. This CDR3 comprises 15 residues.

This clonotype was picked up a small number of times. The gene calls are TRBV2 and TRBJ2-7; the D gene is possibly TRBD2 (5 bases). The CDR3 is made up of 11 amino acids. Germline CDR1 SNHLY, CDR2 FYNNEI. The CDR3 is CASGTLYEQYF. CDR3 coding DNA: TGTGCGAGCGGTACTCTGTACGAGCAGTACTTC.

The sample holds many counts of this clonotype. The chain couples TRBV4-2 to TRBJ2-2; D is ambiguous. Trimming took 0 bases from V and 3 from J, leaving 5 bases between them. Per germline, CDR1 LGHNA and CDR2 YNFKEQ. The CDR3 is 14 residues long. CDR3 nucleotides: TGTGCCAGCAGCCAAGACGACGACACCGGGGAGCTGTTTTTT. Translated: CASSQDDDTGELFF.

This clonotype was counted between two and nine times. A read error is possible here, since a much larger clone lies one base away. This chain connects TRBV2 to TRBJ2-3; 8 positions agree with TRBD2. Per germline, CDR1 SNHLY and CDR2 FYNNEI. The CDR3 has 14 amino acids. Trimming cost V 10 bases and J 6 bases; bases outside gene matches: 12. CDR3 protein: CATRAGGKADTQYF. The CDR3, as DNA: TGTGCCACCCGGGCGGGGGGTAAAGCGGATACGCAGTATTTT.

This clonotype was counted ten times or more. The V and J genes are TRBV20-1 and TRBJ1-2; D is perhaps TRBD1 (6 bases). Germline assignment: CDR1 DFQATT and CDR2 SNEGSKA (reference sequence). V lost 5 bases and J lost 3, with 22 bases in between. The CDR3 has 16 residues. DNA of the CDR3: TGCAGTGCTTGCCCCCCGGACAGACTCACCCACTATGGCTACACCTTC. It is translated as CSACPPDRLTHYGYTF.

This chain uses TRBV20-1 with TRBJ1-2; D unresolved. Germline CDR1 DFQATT, CDR2 SNEGSKA (reference sequence). The CDR3 totals 11 residues. The CDR3 sequence: CVAAKLGGYTF. The DNA of the CDR3 is TGCGTTGCTGCAAAACTTGGCGGCTACACCTTC.

The chain is built from TRBV7-2 and TRBJ2-3, with D possibly being TRBD2 (6 bases). Trimming left V 8 bases short and J 3 bases short, with 15 bases between. The CDR3 consists of 14 residues. Per the germline V gene, CDR1 is SGHTA and CDR2 is FQGNSA. The DNA for the CDR3 is TGTACCAGCGCGATGGGACTTTCGACAGATACGCAGTATTTT. This translates into CTSAMGLSTDTQYF. The full variable domain, its missing parts supplied by reference TRBV7-2 and TRBJ2-3, is GAGVSQSPSNKVTEKGKDVELRCDPISGHTALYWYRQSLGQGLEFLIYFQGNSAPDKSGLPSDRFSAERTGGSVSTLTIQRTQQEDSAVYLCTSAMGLSTDTQYFGPGTRLTVL.

This clonotype was counted many times. The V gene is TRBV11-2, the J gene TRBJ2-3; D remains ambiguous. The CDR3 runs 14 residues. V lost 2 bases to trimming and J lost 2 bases, with 8 bases between them. The germline V gene has CDR1 SGHAT and CDR2 FQNNGV. The DNA for the CDR3 is TGTGCCAGCAGCTTATGGCGCTCCACAGATACGCAGTATTTT. This gives the protein CASSLWRSTDTQYF. Combining the CDR3 with reference TRBV11-2 and TRBJ2-3 gives the whole variable domain EAGVAQSPRYKIIEKRQSVAFWCNPISGHATLYWYQQILGQGPKLLIQFQNNGVVDDSQLPKDRFSAERLKGVDSTLKIQPAKLEDSAVYLCASSLWRSTDTQYFGPGTRLTVL.

As concerns this clonotype: A clone one base away is much larger, so this may be a read error. The chain employs TRBV18 and TRBJ1-5; a possible D gene is TRBD1 (5 bases). The CDR3 is 16 amino acids. Germline V lookup: CDR1 KGHSH, CDR2 LQKENI. The V gene lost 3 bases and the J gene lost 3 bases, with 15 bases spanning the gap. The CDR3 DNA follows: TGTGCCAGCTCACCGGGGGAAGAAAACCCCAATCAGCCCCAGCATTTT. Translating it yields CASSPGEENPNQPQHF.

A remark on this clonotype: This clone may be a read error of a much larger clone one base away. The gene calls are TRBV28 and TRBJ2-3, with a weak D call TRBD1 (5 bases). Germline V gene lookup returns CDR1 MDHEN and CDR2 SYDVKM. The CDR3 has 17 residues. CDR3 region: CASSFSPGVTDNTEASF. Here the CDR3 DNA reads TGTGCCAGCAGTTTTTCGCCCGGCGTGACAGACAACACTGAAGCTTCCTTT.